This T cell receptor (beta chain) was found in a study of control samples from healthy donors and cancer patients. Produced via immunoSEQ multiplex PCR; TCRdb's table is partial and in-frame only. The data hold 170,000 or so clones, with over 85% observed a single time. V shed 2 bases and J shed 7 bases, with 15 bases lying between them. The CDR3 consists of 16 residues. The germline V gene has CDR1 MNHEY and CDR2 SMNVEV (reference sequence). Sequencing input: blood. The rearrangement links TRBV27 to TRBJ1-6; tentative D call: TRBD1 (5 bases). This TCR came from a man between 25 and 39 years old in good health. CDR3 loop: CASSLGGTGLNSPLHF. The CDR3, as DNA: TGTGCCAGCAGTTTAGGCGGGACGGGATTAAATTCACCCCTCCACTTT.